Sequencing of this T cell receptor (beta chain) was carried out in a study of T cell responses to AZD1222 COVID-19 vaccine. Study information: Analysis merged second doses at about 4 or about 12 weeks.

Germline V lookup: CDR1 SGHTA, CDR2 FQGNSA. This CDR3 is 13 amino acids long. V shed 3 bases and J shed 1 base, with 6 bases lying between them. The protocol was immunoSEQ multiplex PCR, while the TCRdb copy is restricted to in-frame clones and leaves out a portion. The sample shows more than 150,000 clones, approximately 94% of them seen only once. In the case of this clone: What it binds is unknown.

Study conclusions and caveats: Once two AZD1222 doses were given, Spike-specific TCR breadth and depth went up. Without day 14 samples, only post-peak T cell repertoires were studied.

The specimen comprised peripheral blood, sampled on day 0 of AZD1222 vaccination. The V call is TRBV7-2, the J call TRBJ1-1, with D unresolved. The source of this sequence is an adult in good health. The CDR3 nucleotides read TGTGCCAGCAGCTTTGGTGGGAACACTGAAGCTTTCTTT. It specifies CASSFGGNTEAFF.